This TCR beta chain was profiled in a study of blood T cell repertoires in COVID-19. Overall study: The study drew acute and convalescent COVID-19 samples from the United States, Italy and Spain.

Trimming pared 4 bases from V and 0 bases from J, leaving 6 bases between. The length of the CDR3 is 14 residues. CDR1 and CDR2 from the germline V gene are LGHDT and YNNKEL (reference sequence). Original methodology: Reference gene primer amplification yielded estimated nucleated cell counts. The data were produced by immunoSEQ multiplex PCR, yet TCRdb's version contains in-frame clones alone and is incomplete. V and J calls and clone size are those listed in that table; D and trimming were worked out from the DNA. The sample holds more than 80,000 clones; around 67% are singletons and the top ten take around 23%.

The sequence was collected from a woman aged 55-69 years in a cohort sampled during active or convalescent COVID-19. The chain joins TRBV3-1 (or the pseudogene TRBV3-2) to TRBJ1-4, with D unclear. The sequenced material came from peripheral blood. Written as DNA, the CDR3 is TGTGCCAGCAGCCCCCCTTCAACTAATGAAAAACTGTTTTTT. Its protein product is CASSPPSTNEKLFF.